The text below deals with one T cell receptor (beta chain). Authors' processing steps: Reference gene primer amplification in the assay estimated nucleated cell counts. Some clones are missing from TCRdb's copy, which holds only in-frame ones; the method was immunoSEQ multiplex PCR. V, J and clone size derive from that table, while D and trimming were established from the DNA sequence. Here the sample spans roughly 120,000 clones, 75% to 90% being singletons. Trimming stripped 2 bases from V and 3 bases from J, with 12 bases between. The CDR3 is 15 amino acids. Germline-derived CDR1 and CDR2 are LNHDA and SQIVND (reference sequence). The data stem from a study of blood T cell repertoires in COVID-19. Study at large: Samples came from the United States, Italy and Spain, spanning acute and convalescent COVID-19. T cells, B-cell-depleted T cells, or PBMCs supplied cDNA or gDNA.

Sequencing input: peripheral blood. The V call is TRBV19, the J call TRBJ2-3, with D perhaps TRBD1 (5 bases). This clonotype was sampled from a human donor in a cohort sampled during active COVID-19. CDR3 region: CASSIKGQGTDTQYF. CDR3 sequence (DNA): TGTGCCAGTAGTATAAAAGGTCAGGGAACAGATACGCAGTATTTT.